This T cell receptor beta chain is from a study of T cells in Graves' hyperthyroidism and ophthalmopathy. Researchers amplified the TCR beta CDR3 regions from RNA transcripts. During a first-round RT-PCR of the TCR CDR3, the HTBI primer set was used. TCRdb re-analysed the multiplex PCR reads in MiXCR, keeping a single row per CDR3 protein. Among about 380,000 distinct CDR3 sequences listed, roughly 14% were seen once. Study-level results: With a median lead of approximately six months before onset, the model predicted ophthalmopathy. In blood, most of the thyroid clonotypes expanded above 0.001 were also present.

This CDR3 has 15 residues. The V end was cut by 2 bases, the J end by 8 bases, with 19 bases between. Germline loops: CDR1 DFQATT, CDR2 SNEGSKA (reference sequence). Aged 18 to 65, the patients had hyperthyroidism that was newly diagnosed and had lasted under 2 months. PBMCs stemmed from about 9.7 ml fresh peripheral blood. A note on this clonotype: Its specificity is not known.

This clonotype was sampled from a young man with Graves' hyperthyroidism that later progressed to Graves' ophthalmopathy. V is TRBV20-1 and J is TRBJ2-1, with D possibly being TRBD1 or TRBD2 (5 bases each). Sequenced: blood. For the CDR3, the DNA is TGCAGTGCTAGACCCACCGAGGGGCGTATATATGAGCAGTTCTTC. It yields the protein CSARPTEGRIYEQFF.